The 7 T cell receptor beta chains below all came from one sample that was sequenced in a study of T-cell memory formation after mild COVID-19 (dated by TCRdb to 2020 to 2022). The library was made by 5' RACE. TCRdb names Illumina NovaSeq 6000 as the instrument used. TCRdb reran the public reads through fastp at Q25 and MiXCR, keeping productive beta chains. Records with the same CDR3 protein are collapsed into one entry carrying the most frequent genes and DNA. In all, the sample holds 450,000 to 650,000 distinct CDR3 sequences, and approximately 21% of those were seen once. Approximately 8.4% of the sample is in the top ten clones. Sequencing was carried out using PBMCs or a T cell subset sorted from them (not recorded which). The receptor set was obtained from an adult woman who had mild COVID-19 (a few samples of this study predate the infection). The sample titles of this study are shuffled in the database, so cell type and time point are left out; the donor was told from shared clones.

The sample holds a few counts of this clonotype. This chain connects TRBV2 to TRBJ2-2, with 9 nucleotides matching TRBD2. V trimming: 10 bases; J trimming: 5 bases; junction bases outside the gene matches: 11. CDR3 size: 15 residues. Germline V gene sequence: CDR1 SNHLY, CDR2 FYNNEI. The CDR3 sequence is CATAGGGVNTGELFF. CDR3 in DNA: TGTGCCACCGCGGGGGGGGGAGTTAATACCGGGGAGCTGTTTTTT.

The chain is built from TRBV15 and TRBJ2-1; D not certain. The V gene lost 0 bases and the J gene lost 8 bases, with 17 bases spanning the gap. Germline V lookup: CDR1 LNHNV, CDR2 YYDKDF (reference sequence). The CDR3 runs 16 residues. The CDR3 sequence: CATSREGYSRSYEQFF. CDR3 DNA: TGTGCCACCAGCAGAGAGGGCTACAGTCGGTCATATGAGCAGTTCTTC.

In its sample, this clonotype was seen a few times. The chain has TRBV4-3 and TRBJ2-1; 10 bases fit TRBD2. Germline V gene sequence: CDR1 LGHNA, CDR2 YSLEER. The V gene end was trimmed by 0 bases and the J gene end by 6 bases; junction bases not matched to a gene: 8. The CDR3 loop spans 17 amino acids. The CDR3 DNA reads TGCGCCAGCAGCCAAGATTCGTCGGGACTAGCGTCCAATGAGCAGTTCTTC. This encodes CASSQDSSGLASNEQFF.

This clonotype turned up a few times. The chain links TRBV7-8 to TRBJ2-7, with 8 bases lining up with TRBD1. The junction had 9 bases not matched to a gene; V was cut back by 5 bases and J by 3 bases. The CDR3 extends over 15 amino acids. CDR1 and CDR2 (germline): SGHVS, FQNEAQ. DNA of the CDR3: TGTGCCAGCAGCCCCGTCCAGGGGGCGAACTACGAGCAGTACTTC. Translated: CASSPVQGANYEQYF.

The rearrangement links TRBV12-3 or TRBV12-4 to TRBJ2-5; 11 bases are shared with TRBD2. The CDR3 is made up of 18 amino acids. V gave up 7 bases and J gave up 3 bases; unmatched junction bases: 16. DNA of the CDR3: TGTGCCAGCACCAAAACAACTGGGGTACTAGCGGGGGAAGAGACCCAGTACTTC. As protein: CASTKTTGVLAGEETQYF.

The chain carries TRBV29-1 and TRBJ1-2; 11 bases are a match to TRBD1. Germline-derived CDR1 and CDR2 are SQVTM and ANQGSEA. The CDR3 is made up of 13 amino acids. J was trimmed by 8 bases and V by 6 bases; bases with no gene match: 8. In nucleotides, the CDR3 is TGCAGCGTGGATGGACAGGGGGCGCGAGGCTACACCTTC. Amino acid sequence: CSVDGQGARGYTF.

The chain joins TRBV24-1 to TRBJ2-1; possibly TRBD1 for D (6 bases). V was trimmed by 5 bases and J by 6 bases, leaving 19 bases between them. This CDR3 comprises 16 residues. CDR1 is KGHDR, CDR2 SFDVKD, per germline. The CDR3 region has the DNA TGTGCCACCAGTGGGTCGGTTGACAGGCCAACCAATGAGCAGTTCTTC. Amino acids: CATSGSVDRPTNEQFF.